This is a list of T cell receptor beta chains from one sample in a study of T cell changes during pregnancy in multiple sclerosis. Sequencing was performed with immunoSEQ multiplex PCR; in TCRdb, only in-frame clones are kept and a portion is missing. Among approximately 60,000 clones, approximately 90% were seen once, and the ten largest hold roughly 3.6%. The source was peripheral blood, collected after pregnancy. All receptors derive from a female donor in good health, enrolled as a control in a pregnancy study. Both conserved end residues are part of each CDR3. A D gene is named only where the DNA matches it firmly. Clone size appears in some rows only: once, few, many, or a class for an expanded clone.

D: NA; J: TRBJ1-1; V: TRBV29-1; size: NA; DNA: TGCAGCGTGCGAGGGGGGGGGACTGAAGCTTTCTTT; CDR3: CSVRGGGTEAFF
D: TRBD2; J: TRBJ2-7; V: TRBV28; size: once; DNA: TGTGCCAGCAGTCCAGCCCTCCGACCTACTAGCGACGAGCAGTACTTC; CDR3: CASSPALRPTSDEQYF
D: NA; J: TRBJ2-5; V: TRBV10-3; size: NA; DNA: TGTGCCATCAGTCCTACAGGTGAACAAGAGACCCAGTACTTC; CDR3: CAISPTGEQETQYF
D: TRBD1; J: TRBJ2-7; V: TRBV5-6; size: NA; DNA: TGTGCCAGCAGCCCGGGACAGGGCCACTACGAGCAGTACTTC; CDR3: CASSPGQGHYEQYF
D: NA; J: TRBJ2-1; V: TRBV5-6; size: NA; DNA: TGTGCCAGCAGTCCCCAGGCGCGCCCTGAGCAGTTCTTC; CDR3: CASSPQARPEQFF
D: NA; J: TRBJ1-2; V: TRBV11-3; size: NA; DNA: TGTGCCAGCAGCCCCTTGGAGGGGAGCGGCTACACCTTC; CDR3: CASSPLEGSGYTF
D: NA; J: TRBJ2-3; V: TRBV7-8; size: NA; DNA: TGTGCCAGCAGCCGGGACTCCAGAGGGACAGATACGCAGTATTTT; CDR3: CASSRDSRGTDTQYF
D: TRBD1; J: TRBJ1-2; V: TRBV5-6; size: NA; DNA: TGTGCCAGCAGTTTGGGATCGACAGGGGTAACCTTC; CDR3: CASSLGSTGVTF
D: TRBD1; J: TRBJ1-2; V: TRBV7-3; size: NA; DNA: TGTGCCAGCAGTCCCTCGGGACAGGGGGGCTATGGCTACACCTTC; CDR3: CASSPSGQGGYGYTF
D: TRBD2; J: TRBJ2-1; V: TRBV27; size: NA; DNA: TGTGCCAGCAGTCTTAGCGGGAGGGGATACAATGAGCAGTTCTTC; CDR3: CASSLSGRGYNEQFF
D: NA; J: TRBJ2-7; V: TRBV5-8; size: NA; DNA: TGTGCCAGTGTCAGACAGGACGGTCGATACGAGCAGTACTTC; CDR3: CASVRQDGRYEQYF
D: TRBD2; J: TRBJ2-7; V: TRBV2; size: NA; DNA: TGTGCCAGCATTCAAAAGGGAAAGACTCTCGGGGGGGAGCAGTACTTC; CDR3: CASIQKGKTLGGEQYF
D: TRBD2; J: TRBJ2-1; V: TRBV6-4; size: NA; DNA: TGTGCCAGCAGTGACTCGGGAGCGGGAGGGCCTGGAAATGAGCAGTTCTTC; CDR3: CASSDSGAGGPGNEQFF
D: NA; J: TRBJ2-4; V: TRBV5-1; size: once; DNA: TGCGCCAGCAGCTTGGGGGGGGACAGCACCTGGTTGGGAAACATTCAGTACTTC; CDR3: CASSLGGDSTWLGNIQYF
D: NA; J: TRBJ1-1; V: TRBV29-1; size: NA; DNA: TGCAGCTTGCTCAGGGCCCCTCCCAACACTGAAGCTTTCTTT; CDR3: CSLLRAPPNTEAFF
D: TRBD1; J: TRBJ1-4; V: TRBV7-2; size: NA; DNA: TGTGCCAGCAGCCCGAGACAGGGAAGAGAAAAACTGTTTTTT; CDR3: CASSPRQGREKLFF
D: TRBD2; J: TRBJ2-1; V: TRBV4-2; size: NA; DNA: TGTGCCAGCAGCCAATTCCAAAATAGCGGGAACGAGCAGTTCTTC; CDR3: CASSQFQNSGNEQFF
D: TRBD2; J: TRBJ2-3; V: TRBV4-2; size: NA; DNA: TGTGCCAGCAGCCAAGATCCGATAGCGGGGGGAACATATACGCAGTATTTT; CDR3: CASSQDPIAGGTYTQYF
D: TRBD1; J: TRBJ2-7; V: TRBV2; size: NA; DNA: TGTGCCAGCAGAGACAGGGAGCGGTCCTACGAGCAGTACTTC; CDR3: CASRDRERSYEQYF
D: NA; J: TRBJ2-7; V: TRBV5-4; size: NA; DNA: TGTGCCAGCAGCTTGGTACCTAGCAGCCTGCTGGACGAGCAGTACTTC; CDR3: CASSLVPSSLLDEQYF
D: NA; J: TRBJ1-6; V: TRBV7-3; size: NA; DNA: TGTGCCAGCAGCTTAAACCCCGGCGGAGTTAATTCACCCCTCCACTTT; CDR3: CASSLNPGGVNSPLHF
D: TRBD2; J: TRBJ2-7; V: TRBV4-2; size: NA; DNA: TGTGCCAGCAGCCAAGAACTAGCGGGGCCCTCCTACGAGCAGTACTTC; CDR3: CASSQELAGPSYEQYF
D: NA; J: TRBJ2-7; V: TRBV14; size: NA; DNA: TGTGCCAGCAGCCAAGATTCCTACTACGACCCTGGCACCTACGAGCAGTACTTC; CDR3: CASSQDSYYDPGTYEQYF
D: NA; J: TRBJ1-5; V: TRBV5-8; size: NA; DNA: TGTGCCAGCAGCTTTAGGGAGAACCAGCCCCAGCATTTT; CDR3: CASSFRENQPQHF
D: NA; J: TRBJ2-2; V: TRBV7-7; size: NA; DNA: TGTGCTAGCAGCCCCTCGTGGGGGGACGGGGAGCTGTTTTTT; CDR3: CASSPSWGDGELFF
D: TRBD1; J: TRBJ1-4; V: TRBV5-1; size: NA; DNA: TGCGCCAGCAGCTTCCTTGGACAGGGGGCACTTGAAAAACTGTTTTTT; CDR3: CASSFLGQGALEKLFF
D: TRBD2; J: TRBJ2-3; V: TRBV7-9; size: NA; DNA: TGTGCCAGCAGCACCCCACTAGCGGCTAGCACAGATACGCAGTATTTT; CDR3: CASSTPLAASTDTQYF
D: TRBD2; J: TRBJ2-1; V: TRBV7-8; size: NA; DNA: TGTGCCAGCAGCTTTAGCGGGAGGGCCGTCAATGAGCAGTTCTTC; CDR3: CASSFSGRAVNEQFF
D: TRBD1; J: TRBJ1-2; V: TRBV10-3; size: NA; DNA: TGTGCCATCGCGACAGGCACAGGGGCGAACTATGGCTACACCTTC; CDR3: CAIATGTGANYGYTF
D: TRBD1; J: TRBJ2-7; V: TRBV6-5; size: NA; DNA: TGTGCCAGCAGTTTCGACAGGGGAGGCAACGAGCAGTACTTC; CDR3: CASSFDRGGNEQYF
D: NA; J: TRBJ2-1; V: TRBV9; size: once; DNA: TGTGCCAGCAGCGAGACAAACAATGAGCAGTTCTTC; CDR3: CASSETNNEQFF
D: NA; J: TRBJ1-2; V: TRBV7-3; size: NA; DNA: TGTGCCAGCAGCTTACAGCCGGGCTATGGCTACACCTTC; CDR3: CASSLQPGYGYTF
D: TRBD1; J: TRBJ2-1; V: TRBV7-2; size: NA; DNA: TGTGCCAGCAGCCCAGGGACAGGAATTAATGAGCAGTTCTTC; CDR3: CASSPGTGINEQFF
D: TRBD1; J: TRBJ1-4; V: TRBV29-1; size: NA; DNA: TGCAGCGTTGGGCCGGGACAGGGAGAGGGAGCAACTAATGAAAAACTGTTTTTT; CDR3: CSVGPGQGEGATNEKLFF
D: NA; J: TRBJ2-5; V: TRBV5-1; size: NA; DNA: TGCGCCAGCAGCTTTTCGGCCCGGGAAAGAGAGACCCAGTACTTC; CDR3: CASSFSARERETQYF
D: NA; J: TRBJ1-2; V: TRBV5-1; size: NA; DNA: TGCGCCAGCCCACCCCGGACATCCCTCTATGGCTACACCTTC; CDR3: CASPPRTSLYGYTF
D: NA; J: TRBJ1-1; V: TRBV5-1; size: NA; DNA: TGCGCCAGCAGCTTGGGGGGGCAGGGCACTGAAGCTTTCTTT; CDR3: CASSLGGQGTEAFF
D: NA; J: TRBJ2-7; V: TRBV7-3; size: NA; DNA: TGTGCCAGCAGCTTAGACGGGGGATTGGCCTACGAGCAGTACTTC; CDR3: CASSLDGGLAYEQYF
D: TRBD1; J: TRBJ2-7; V: TRBV4-3; size: NA; DNA: TGCGCCAGCAGCCAAGATTTGAGGGACAGGGACGAGCAGTACTTC; CDR3: CASSQDLRDRDEQYF
D: NA; J: TRBJ1-2; V: TRBV6-5; size: NA; DNA: TGTGCCAGTTACGCGGATGGCTACACCTTC; CDR3: CASYADGYTF
D: TRBD1; J: TRBJ1-6; V: TRBV5-1; size: NA; DNA: TGCGCCAGCAGCTTGTTGTCAGGGGGTAATTCACCCCTCCACTTT; CDR3: CASSLLSGGNSPLHF
D: NA; J: TRBJ2-3; V: TRBV27; size: NA; DNA: TGTGCCAGCAGTTTACGCGGGATTAAGTCAGATACGCAGTATTTT; CDR3: CASSLRGIKSDTQYF
D: TRBD2; J: TRBJ2-7; V: TRBV28; size: NA; DNA: TGTGCCAGCAGGCTAGCGGGAGGGCCCTCCTACGAGCAGTACTTC; CDR3: CASRLAGGPSYEQYF
D: NA; J: TRBJ1-1; V: TRBV7-9; size: NA; DNA: TGTGCCAGCAGCTTAACAGGTGGAACTGAAGCTTTCTTT; CDR3: CASSLTGGTEAFF
D: NA; J: TRBJ2-7; V: TRBV5-1; size: NA; DNA: TGCGCCAGCAGCTTGGCAGGCCTCTACGAGCAGTACTTC; CDR3: CASSLAGLYEQYF
D: NA; J: TRBJ2-7; V: TRBV7-2; size: NA; DNA: TGTGCCAGCAGCTTAGAAACCCGAGGGACCTACGAGCAGTACTTC; CDR3: CASSLETRGTYEQYF
D: TRBD2; J: TRBJ2-1; V: TRBV28; size: NA; DNA: TGTGCCAGCAGTTATCGGGGCGGGGCGGGAGGGAGGCGGGAGCAGTTCTTC; CDR3: CASSYRGGAGGRREQFF
D: NA; J: TRBJ2-3; V: TRBV6-1; size: NA; DNA: TGTGCCAGCAGTGAAGCGGTCGCCAGGGGCGCCCGGACAGATACGCAGTATTTT; CDR3: CASSEAVARGARTDTQYF
D: TRBD1; J: TRBJ2-7; V: TRBV11-2; size: NA; DNA: TGTGCCAGCAGCTTCTCCGGGACAGAGCGAGGGGAGCAGTACTTC; CDR3: CASSFSGTERGEQYF
D: TRBD1; J: TRBJ2-1; V: TRBV11-3; size: NA; DNA: TGTGCCAGCAGCTTCGGGGACAGGAGAAGCAATGAGCAGTTCTTC; CDR3: CASSFGDRRSNEQFF
D: TRBD1; J: TRBJ1-2; V: TRBV27; size: NA; DNA: TGTGCCAGCAGTTTCGACAGGGACCTCAACTATGGCTACACCTTC; CDR3: CASSFDRDLNYGYTF
D: TRBD1; J: TRBJ1-2; V: TRBV5-4; size: NA; DNA: TGTGCCAGCAGCTTGGGGTCGCCAAGGGGGCACTATGGCTACACCTTC; CDR3: CASSLGSPRGHYGYTF
D: TRBD1; J: TRBJ1-2; V: TRBV9; size: NA; DNA: TGTGCCAGCAGCGTAGGTCCCTCTGGACAGGGAATTGGCTACACCTTC; CDR3: CASSVGPSGQGIGYTF
D: NA; J: TRBJ2-1; V: TRBV11-2; size: NA; DNA: TGTGCCAGCAGCTTAGTGGGGGCGGCCTACACTAGCTACAATGAGCAGTTCTTC; CDR3: CASSLVGAAYTSYNEQFF
D: TRBD1; J: TRBJ1-2; V: TRBV7-2; size: NA; DNA: TGTGCCAGCAGCCAGACAGGGAACTATGGCTACACCTTC; CDR3: CASSQTGNYGYTF
D: NA; J: TRBJ2-2; V: TRBV15; size: NA; DNA: TGTGCCGCAAGCCTAGCGAACACCGGGGAGCTGTTTTTT; CDR3: CAASLANTGELFF
D: NA; J: TRBJ2-1; V: TRBV7-2; size: NA; DNA: TGTGCCAGCAGCTTATGGGGGACTGGCTACAATGAGCAGTTCTTC; CDR3: CASSLWGTGYNEQFF
D: NA; J: TRBJ2-7; V: TRBV14; size: NA; DNA: TGTGCCAGCAGCCAAGTAACACAAACCTACGAGCAGTACTTC; CDR3: CASSQVTQTYEQYF